These 7 T cell receptor beta chains were sequenced from one sample in a study of beta chain features in type 1 diabetes. Expressed TCRB transcripts got sequenced, as all isolated RNA was reverse transcribed. Only in-frame clones appear in the TCRdb table, and some are missing; sequencing was by immunoSEQ multiplex PCR. Among tens of thousands of clones, approximately 59% were seen once, and the ten largest hold roughly 2.4%. Sample: Tregs from blood. The receptors were sampled from a woman aged 18-29 years in good health.

The genes are TRBV6-1 and TRBJ1-1; D is unclear. CDR3 length equals 14 residues. Germline V CDR1 and CDR2: MNHNS, SASEGT. Trimming took off 7 bases at V and 2 bases at J, with 14 bases between the two ends. DNA of the CDR3: TGTGCCAGCAAACCCTACGAGGGTAACACTGAAGCTTTCTTT. Protein sequence: CASKPYEGNTEAFF.

A few counts support this clone. V gene TRBV7-2 combines with J gene TRBJ2-3; D ambiguous. Looked up from germline, CDR1 is SGHTA and CDR2 is FQGNSA. V was pared by 1 base and J by 2 bases, with 10 bases between. This CDR3 region has 15 residues. The CDR3 sequence is CASSLDGSPTDTQYF. The CDR3, as DNA: TGTGCCAGCAGCTTAGACGGGTCTCCCACAGATACGCAGTATTTT. The full variable domain, in which reference TRBV7-2 and TRBJ2-3 provide the parts outside the CDR3, is GAGVSQSPSNKVTEKGKDVELRCDPISGHTALYWYRQSLGQGLEFLIYFQGNSAPDKSGLPSDRFSAERTGGSVSTLTIQRTQQEDSAVYLCASSLDGSPTDTQYFGPGTRLTVL.

This chain joins TRBV28 and TRBJ2-7; D possibly corresponds to TRBD2 (5 bases). The length of the CDR3 is 14 residues. CDR1 and CDR2 (germline): MDHEN, SYDVKM. V lost 6 bases to trimming and J lost 9 bases, with 21 bases between them. The CDR3 sequence is CASRRTAAVRGQYF. CDR3 bases: TGTGCCAGCAGACGGACCGCAGCGGTTAGAGGGCAGTACTTC.

V usage is TRBV7-9 and J usage is TRBJ1-2, with D possibly being TRBD1 (6 bases). This CDR3 contains 13 residues. Deletions cut 3 bases from V and 7 bases from J, with 12 bases between. Per the germline V gene, CDR1 is SEHNR and CDR2 is FQNEAQ (reference sequence). CDR3 amino acids: CASSFEGVLGYTF. The CDR3 DNA follows: TGTGCCAGCAGCTTCGAGGGGGTGCTTGGCTACACCTTC. The full variable domain, completed using reference TRBV7-9 and TRBJ1-2, is DTGVSQNPRHKITKRGQNVTFRCDPISEHNRLYWYRQTLGQGPEFLTYFQNEAQLEKSRLLSDRFSAERPKGSFSTLEIQRTEQGDSAMYLCASSFEGVLGYTFGSGTRLTVV.

The V call is TRBV10-3, the J call TRBJ2-2, with 7 bases matching TRBD2. The germline CDR1 and CDR2 sequences are ENHRY and SYGVKD. This CDR3 region has 17 residues. Unmatched junction bases numbered 16, after V lost 11 bases and J lost 1 base. The CDR3 sequence: CASAAGEPGRNTGELFF. CDR3 DNA: TGTGCCTCCGCCGCGGGAGAACCGGGGCGGAACACCGGGGAGCTGTTTTTT.

The rearrangement joins TRBV21-1 to TRBJ1-2. TRBV21-1 is noted as a pseudogene. This CDR3 region has 15 residues. The CDR3 sequence: CASSARDCPNYGYTF. CDR3 bases: TGTGCCAGCAGCGCCCGGGACTGTCCAAACTATGGCTACACCTTC.

The chain carries TRBV4-2 and TRBJ2-3, with 10 bases that match TRBD2. The junction had 4 bases not matched to a gene; V was cut back by 4 bases and J by 3 bases. In germline, CDR1 is LGHNA, CDR2 YNFKEQ. CDR3 length: 15 amino acids. CDR3 in amino acids: CASSPGLALTDTQYF. The DNA of the CDR3 is TGTGCCAGCAGCCCGGGACTAGCGTTAACAGATACGCAGTATTTT.